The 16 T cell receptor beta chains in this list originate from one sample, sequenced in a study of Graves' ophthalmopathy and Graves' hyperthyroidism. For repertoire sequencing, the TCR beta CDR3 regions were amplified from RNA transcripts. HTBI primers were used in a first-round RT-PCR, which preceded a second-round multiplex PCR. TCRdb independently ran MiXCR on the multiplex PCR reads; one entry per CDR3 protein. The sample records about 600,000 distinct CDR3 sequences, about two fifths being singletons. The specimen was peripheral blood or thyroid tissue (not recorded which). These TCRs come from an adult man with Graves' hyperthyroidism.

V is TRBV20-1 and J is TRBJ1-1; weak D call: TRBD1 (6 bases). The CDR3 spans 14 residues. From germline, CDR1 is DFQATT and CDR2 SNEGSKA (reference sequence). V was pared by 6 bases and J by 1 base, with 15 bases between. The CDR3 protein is CSAIRGGANTEAFF. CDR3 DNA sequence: TGCAGTGCCATCCGGGGGGGGGCGAACACTGAAGCTTTCTTT.

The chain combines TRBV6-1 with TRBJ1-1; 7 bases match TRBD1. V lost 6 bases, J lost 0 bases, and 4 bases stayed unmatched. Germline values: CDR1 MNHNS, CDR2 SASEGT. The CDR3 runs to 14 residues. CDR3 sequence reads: CASRAGGLNTEAFF. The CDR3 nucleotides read TGTGCCAGCAGGGCAGGGGGATTGAACACTGAAGCTTTCTTT.

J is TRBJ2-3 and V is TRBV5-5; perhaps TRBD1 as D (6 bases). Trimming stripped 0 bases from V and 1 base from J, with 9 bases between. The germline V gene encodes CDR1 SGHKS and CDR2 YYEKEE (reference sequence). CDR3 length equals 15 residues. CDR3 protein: CASSLAGHRTDTQYF. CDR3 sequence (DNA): TGTGCCAGCAGCTTGGCGGGACACCGCACAGATACGCAGTATTTT.

In DNA form, the CDR3 reads TGCAGCGTTGAATGGTCCTCCGGGGCCACCCTCCACTTT. This translates into CSVEWSSGATLHF. The chain links TRBV29-1 to TRBJ1-6; weak D call: TRBD1 (5 bases). Germline loops: CDR1 SQVTM, CDR2 ANQGSEA. The CDR3 spans 13 residues. Trimming left V 2 bases short and J 14 bases short, with 16 bases between.

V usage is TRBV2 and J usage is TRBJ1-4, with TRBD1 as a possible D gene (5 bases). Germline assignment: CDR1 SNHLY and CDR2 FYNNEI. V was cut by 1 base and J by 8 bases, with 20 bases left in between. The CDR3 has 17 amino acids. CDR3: CASSEDKAGWKGEKLFF. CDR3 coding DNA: TGTGCCAGCAGTGAAGATAAGGCGGGTTGGAAGGGGGAAAAACTGTTTTTT. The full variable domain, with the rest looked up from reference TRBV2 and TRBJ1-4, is EPEVTQTPSHQVTQMGQEVILRCVPISNHLYFYWYRQILGQKVEFLVSFYNNEISEKSEIFDDQFSVERPDGSNFTLKIRSTKLEDSAMYFCASSEDKAGWKGEKLFFGSGTQLSVL.

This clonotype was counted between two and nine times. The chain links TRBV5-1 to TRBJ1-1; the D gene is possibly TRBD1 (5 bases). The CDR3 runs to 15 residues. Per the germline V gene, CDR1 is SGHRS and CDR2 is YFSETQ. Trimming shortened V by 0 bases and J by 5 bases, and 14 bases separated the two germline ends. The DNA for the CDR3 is TGCGCCAGCAGCTTGGGATGGGGGTCGGGAACTGAAGCTTTCTTT. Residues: CASSLGWGSGTEAFF.

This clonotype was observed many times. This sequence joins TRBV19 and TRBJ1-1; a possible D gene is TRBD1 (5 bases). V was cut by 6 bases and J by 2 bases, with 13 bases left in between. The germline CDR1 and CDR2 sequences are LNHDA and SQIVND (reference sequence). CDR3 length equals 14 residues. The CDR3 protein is CASSSGRYNTEAFF. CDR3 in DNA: TGTGCCAGTAGCTCGGGACGTTACAACACTGAAGCTTTCTTT.

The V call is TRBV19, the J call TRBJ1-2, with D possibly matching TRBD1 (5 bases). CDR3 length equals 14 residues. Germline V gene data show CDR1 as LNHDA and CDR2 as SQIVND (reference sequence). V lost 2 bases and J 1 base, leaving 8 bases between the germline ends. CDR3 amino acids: CASSIWGYNYGYTF. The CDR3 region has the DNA TGTGCCAGTAGTATATGGGGCTATAACTATGGCTACACCTTC.

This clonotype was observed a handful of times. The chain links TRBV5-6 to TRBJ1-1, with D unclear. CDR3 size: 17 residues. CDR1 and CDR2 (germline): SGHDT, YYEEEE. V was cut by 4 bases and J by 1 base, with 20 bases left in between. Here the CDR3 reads CASSHIWQEVGNTEAFF. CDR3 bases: TGTGCCAGCAGCCACATATGGCAGGAGGTGGGGAACACTGAAGCTTTCTTT.

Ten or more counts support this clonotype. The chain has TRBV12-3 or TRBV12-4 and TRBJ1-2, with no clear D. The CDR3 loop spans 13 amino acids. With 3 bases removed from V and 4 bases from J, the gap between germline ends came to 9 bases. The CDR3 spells CASSFKGFYGYTF. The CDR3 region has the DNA TGTGCCAGCAGTTTCAAGGGCTTCTATGGCTACACCTTC.

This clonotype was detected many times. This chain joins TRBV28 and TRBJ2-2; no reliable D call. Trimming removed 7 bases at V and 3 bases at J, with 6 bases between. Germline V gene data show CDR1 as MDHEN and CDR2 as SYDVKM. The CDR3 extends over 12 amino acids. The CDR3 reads CASTPYTGELFF. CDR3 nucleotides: TGTGCCAGCACACCTTACACCGGGGAGCTGTTTTTT.

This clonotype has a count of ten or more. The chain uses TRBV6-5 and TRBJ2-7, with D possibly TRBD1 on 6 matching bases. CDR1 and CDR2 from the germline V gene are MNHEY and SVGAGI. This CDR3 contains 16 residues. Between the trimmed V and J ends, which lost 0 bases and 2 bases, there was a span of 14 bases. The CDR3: CASSYSIGTPAYEQYF. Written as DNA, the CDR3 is TGTGCCAGCAGTTACTCCATCGGGACACCGGCCTACGAGCAGTACTTC.

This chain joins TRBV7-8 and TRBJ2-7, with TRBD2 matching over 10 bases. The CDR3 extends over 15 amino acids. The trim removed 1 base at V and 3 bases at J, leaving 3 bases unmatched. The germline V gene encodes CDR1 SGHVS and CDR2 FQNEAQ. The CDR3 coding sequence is TGTGCCAGCAGCTTAGGAACTAGCGGGGTCTACGAGCAGTACTTC. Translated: CASSLGTSGVYEQYF.

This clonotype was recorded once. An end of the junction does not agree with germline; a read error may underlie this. CDR3 amino acids: CASSPRANTEAF. As DNA, the CDR3 is TGTGCCAGCAGCCCAAGGGCCAACACTGAAGCTTTC. The V gene is TRBV7-3, the J gene TRBJ2-6, with no clear D. Germline V CDR1 and CDR2: SGHTA, FQGTGA. CDR3 length equals 12 residues.

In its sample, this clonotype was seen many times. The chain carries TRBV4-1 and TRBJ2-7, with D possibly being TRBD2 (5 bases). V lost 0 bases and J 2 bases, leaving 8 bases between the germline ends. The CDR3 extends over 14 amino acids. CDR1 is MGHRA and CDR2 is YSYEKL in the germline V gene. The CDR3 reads CASSQDRGTYEQYF. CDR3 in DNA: TGCGCCAGCAGCCAAGATCGGGGAACCTACGAGCAGTACTTC.

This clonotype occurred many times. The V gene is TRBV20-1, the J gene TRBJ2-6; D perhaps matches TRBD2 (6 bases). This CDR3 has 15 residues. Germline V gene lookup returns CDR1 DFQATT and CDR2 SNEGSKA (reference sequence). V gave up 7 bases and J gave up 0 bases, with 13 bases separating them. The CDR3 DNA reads TGCAGTGTCACTTCGGGGGACTCTGGGGCCAACGTCCTGACTTTC. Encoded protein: CSVTSGDSGANVLTF.